The text below deals with one TCR beta chain. The V gene end was trimmed by 4 bases and the J gene end by 8 bases; junction bases not matched to a gene: 7. This CDR3 is 16 amino acids long. Germline lookup yields CDR1 LGHDT and CDR2 YNNKEL (reference sequence). In the authors' methods: Cell counts per sample came from amplifying reference gene primers. The method was immunoSEQ multiplex PCR; TCRdb's version includes in-frame clones alone and lacks a portion of them. V, J and clone size are taken as reported in that table, and D and trimming were inferred from the DNA itself. In the table there are about 310,000 clones, 85% to 90% of which are singletons. The data are from a study of blood T cell repertoires in COVID-19. Study in general: Sites in the United States, Italy and Spain provided acute and convalescent COVID-19 samples. T cells, B-cell-depleted T cells, or PBMCs provided the cDNA or gDNA that served as material.

The sequenced sample was peripheral blood. The chain couples TRBV3-1 (or the pseudogene TRBV3-2) to TRBJ2-1; 14 bases fit TRBD2. The sequence came from a man between 65 and 79 years old with acute or convalescent COVID-19. The CDR3 sequence: CASSPSGLAGGDEQFF. CDR3 nucleotides: TGTGCCAGCAGCCCATCTGGACTAGCGGGAGGCGATGAGCAGTTCTTC.